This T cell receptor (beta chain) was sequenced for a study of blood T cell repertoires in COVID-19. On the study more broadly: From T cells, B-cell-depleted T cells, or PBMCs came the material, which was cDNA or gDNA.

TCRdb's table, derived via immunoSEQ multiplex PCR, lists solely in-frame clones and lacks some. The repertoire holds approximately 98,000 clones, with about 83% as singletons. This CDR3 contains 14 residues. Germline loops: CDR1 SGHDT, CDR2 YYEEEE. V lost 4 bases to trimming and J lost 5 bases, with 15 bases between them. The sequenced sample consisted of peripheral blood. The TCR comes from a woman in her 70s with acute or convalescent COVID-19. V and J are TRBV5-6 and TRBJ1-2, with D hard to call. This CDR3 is CASSLAGGAYGYTF. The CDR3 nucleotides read TGTGCCAGCAGCCTCGCGGGCGGTGCATATGGCTACACCTTC.